What follows is one T cell receptor beta chain and its context. What it recognizes is unknown. This specimen belongs to a study of early stage breast cancer tumors. Study information: Most invasive tumors, about 75% of the 16, were ER+/PR+/HER2-. About 8 ER+/PR+/HER2- tumors were invasive ductal; a few were invasive lobular. Overall study findings and caveats: Compared with adjacent normal breast, tumors showed around 2.5-fold denser, more clonal T cells. Blood repertoires resembled normal breast more than tumor.

The CDR3 runs to 16 residues. The trim removed 4 bases at V and 0 bases at J, leaving 7 bases unmatched. Germline CDR1 SGHRS, CDR2 YFSETQ. Only in-frame clones appear in the TCRdb table, and some are missing; sequencing was by immunoSEQ multiplex PCR. The data hold around 40,000 clones, with around 69% observed a single time. The specimen sequenced was blood. The receptor comes from a person aged 45 to 59 with breast cancer. V and J are TRBV5-1 and TRBJ2-4; TRBD1 matches 7 bases. The chain's CDR3 is CASSEGAGTAKNIQYF. Written as DNA, the CDR3 is TGCGCCAGCAGCGAGGGGGCAGGGACAGCCAAAAACATTCAGTACTTC.